This T cell receptor (beta chain) was captured by sequencing in a study of T cells after yellow fever vaccination. TCRdb re-analysed the 5' RACE reads in MiXCR, keeping a single row per CDR3 protein. The table has some 560,000 distinct CDR3 sequences, 15% to 20% seen once. This clonotype has just a few counts. The V segment lost 1 base and the J segment 5 bases; nucleotides outside the gene matches: 3. Germline values: CDR1 DFQATT, CDR2 SNEGSKA (reference sequence). This CDR3 contains 14 residues. The rearrangement uses TRBV20-1 and TRBJ2-1, with 9 bases identical to TRBD2. The TCR sequence derives from a man in his thirties or forties who received the YFV17D yellow fever vaccine. The sample here was PBMCs, taken 15 days after the yellow fever booster vaccination. The CDR3 DNA reads TGCAGTGCTAGAGGACTAGCGGAAGACAATGAGCAGTTCTTC. Translated, it gives CSARGLAEDNEQFF.